One sample yielded the 21 T cell receptor beta chains listed below, sequenced in a study of technical replicates of blood from a handful of donors. Profiled with immunoSEQ multiplex PCR; TCRdb holds only in-frame clones, not every one. The sample comprises about 53,000 clones, more than 70% of which are singletons, and over 5.5% rests with the top ten. Sequences were obtained from PBMCs. These receptors all come from a human donor in good health. Some clones in this sample may be carry-over from other donors' samples.

The rearrangement uses TRBV5-1 and TRBJ2-7; TRBD2 agrees at 7 bases. V trimming: 2 bases; J trimming: 6 bases; junction bases outside the gene matches: 11. The CDR3 has 15 residues. Germline CDR1 is SGHRS and CDR2 is YFSETQ. CDR3 nucleotides: TGCGCCAGCAGCTTACATACTGGGGAGGGGTCCGAGCAGTACTTC. This gives the protein CASSLHTGEGSEQYF.

The rearrangement joins TRBV11-3 to TRBJ1-1; possible D gene TRBD1, 6 bases. Germline lookup yields CDR1 SGHNT and CDR2 YENEEA. Between the trimmed V and J ends, which lost 4 bases and 4 bases, there was a span of 13 bases. This CDR3 is built from 14 residues. The chain's CDR3 is CASSSGGGPTEAFF. The CDR3 nucleotides are TGTGCCAGCAGCTCCGGGGGGGGGCCCACTGAAGCTTTCTTT.

The rearrangement joins TRBV27 to TRBJ1-4; D might be TRBD1 (5 bases). Trimming removed 6 bases at V and 0 bases at J, with 11 bases between. The CDR3 totals 15 residues. The germline CDR1 and CDR2 sequences are MNHEY and SMNVEV (reference sequence). The DNA of the CDR3 is TGTGCCAGCAGGGGGTGGGGCTCAACTAATGAAAAACTGTTTTTT. Its translation is CASRGWGSTNEKLFF.

This chain links TRBV29-1 with TRBJ1-4, with unresolved D. Germline V lookup: CDR1 SQVTM, CDR2 ANQGSEA. The ends were cut back, 5 bases at V and 12 bases at J, with 16 bases in the middle. This CDR3 spans 12 amino acids. For the CDR3, the DNA is TGCAGCGTTCGAGTCTCCTCCGCCGAACTGTTTTTT. Its protein is CSVRVSSAELFF. The full variable domain, completed using reference TRBV29-1 and TRBJ1-4, is SAVISQKPSRDICQRGTSLTIQCQVDSQVTMMFWYRQQPGQSLTLIATANQGSEATYESGFVIDKFPISRPNLTFSTLTVSNMSPEDSSIYLCSVRVSSAELFFGSGTQLSVL.

The chain is built from TRBV5-4 and TRBJ2-1, with 9 bases matching TRBD2. Germline CDR1 reads SGHNT; CDR2 reads YYREEE (reference sequence). The CDR3 totals 16 residues. Trimming cost V 4 bases and J 6 bases; bases outside gene matches: 11. This chain's CDR3 is CASSPQGSGRTNEQFF. The CDR3 bases are TGTGCCAGCAGCCCCCAGGGTAGCGGGAGAACCAATGAGCAGTTCTTC.

This clone was seen only a few times. The chain uses TRBV18 and TRBJ1-5; D unresolved. V lost 4 bases, J lost 3 bases, and 4 bases lay in between. The CDR3 runs to 12 residues. Germline lookup yields CDR1 KGHSH and CDR2 LQKENI. The CDR3 is CASSHNNQPQHF. CDR3 bases: TGTGCCAGCTCACACAACAATCAGCCCCAGCATTTT.

This chain joins TRBV12-5 and TRBJ2-5; 12 bases map to TRBD2. Germline V CDR1 and CDR2: LGHNT, FRNRAP. The V and J ends lost 5 bases and 2 bases, in that order; junction bases with no gene match: 6. The CDR3 is 16 amino acids. The DNA of the CDR3 is TGTGCTAGTGGTCGATCTAGCGGGAGGGTTCAAGAGACCCAGTACTTC. It is translated as CASGRSSGRVQETQYF.

V and J are TRBV7-9 and TRBJ2-3, with 7 bases lining up with TRBD2. Germline V gene data show CDR1 as SEHNR and CDR2 as FQNEAQ (reference sequence). The CDR3 contains 16 residues. V was clipped by 1 base and J by 7 bases; unmatched bases: 11. The CDR3 region is CASSLELRGSWNTQYF. The CDR3 region has the DNA TGTGCCAGCAGCTTAGAACTGCGCGGGAGTTGGAATACGCAGTATTTT.

This chain connects TRBV23-1 to TRBJ2-3; unclear D gene. TRBV23-1 is treated as an ORF (open reading frame) with a function not yet certain. This CDR3 spans 12 amino acids. V was shortened by 4 bases and J by 4 bases, with 6 bases between the two germline ends. CDR3 protein: CASSLPADTQYF. CDR3 nucleotide sequence: TGCGCCAGCAGTCTACCGGCAGATACGCAGTATTTT.

The chain joins TRBV11-2 to TRBJ1-6; D is possibly TRBD1 (5 bases). Germline V gene sequence: CDR1 SGHAT, CDR2 FQNNGV. Trimming shortened V by 5 bases and J by 8 bases, and 13 bases separated the two germline ends. The CDR3 has 14 residues. CDR3 DNA: TGTGCCAGCAGCCGCGGGGAGGGACATTCACCCCTCCACTTT. It translates to CASSRGEGHSPLHF. Full variable domain (outside the CDR3, taken from reference TRBV11-2 and TRBJ1-6): EAGVAQSPRYKIIEKRQSVAFWCNPISGHATLYWYQQILGQGPKLLIQFQNNGVVDDSQLPKDRFSAERLKGVDSTLKIQPAKLEDSAVYLCASSRGEGHSPLHFGNGTRLTVT.

This chain uses TRBV6-4 with TRBJ1-1, with 8 bases lining up with TRBD1. Per germline, CDR1 MRHNA and CDR2 SNTAGT. The V segment lost 0 bases and the J segment 3 bases; nucleotides outside the gene matches: 3. CDR3 length: 15 residues. Written as DNA, the CDR3 is TGTGCCAGCAGTGACTCGGCAGGGGGCGACACTGAAGCTTTCTTT. Amino acid sequence: CASSDSAGGDTEAFF.

The chain employs TRBV4-3 and TRBJ1-2; no reliable D call. Trimming cost V 0 bases and J 2 bases, with 13 bases left between them. CDR3 size: 16 residues. CDR1 LGHNA and CDR2 YSLEER come from the germline V gene. The CDR3 loop reads CASSQDRSQTNYGYTF. The CDR3 DNA reads TGCGCCAGCAGCCAAGATAGGTCACAGACCAACTATGGCTACACCTTC.

This clone showed up just a few times. This chain uses TRBV27 with TRBJ2-7; D gene unclear. This CDR3 has 14 residues. Trimming pared 5 bases from V and 2 bases from J, leaving 13 bases between. Looked up from germline, CDR1 is MNHEY and CDR2 is SMNVEV (reference sequence). The CDR3 sequence: CASSVTIGTYEQYF. CDR3 sequence (DNA): TGTGCCAGCAGTGTAACTATTGGAACCTACGAGCAGTACTTC.

V gene TRBV7-8 combines with J gene TRBJ2-7; D is undetermined. Trimming removed 5 bases at V and 2 bases at J, with 13 bases between. There are 14 residues in the CDR3. Germline CDR1 reads SGHVS; CDR2 reads FQNEAQ. CDR3 loop: CASSPDIITYEQYF. The CDR3 nucleotides read TGTGCCAGCAGCCCCGACATAATTACCTACGAGCAGTACTTC.

This clone was observed many times. The V gene is TRBV2, the J gene TRBJ2-2; 7 bases fit TRBD2. Germline assignment: CDR1 SNHLY and CDR2 FYNNEI. V dropped 7 bases and J dropped 1; count of bases not matched to a gene: 3. The CDR3 has 14 amino acids. As DNA, the CDR3 is TGTGCCAGCAACGCGGGGGTGAACACCGGGGAGCTGTTTTTT. This encodes CASNAGVNTGELFF.

The genes are TRBV5-1 and TRBJ2-5, with D possibly being TRBD2 (5 bases). Germline V gene data show CDR1 as SGHRS and CDR2 as YFSETQ. V was trimmed by 0 bases and J by 4 bases, leaving 10 bases between them. There are 14 residues in the CDR3. In DNA form, the CDR3 reads TGCGCCAGCAGCTTGGTTGAGGGAGCAGAGACCCAGTACTTC. It translates to CASSLVEGAETQYF.

V and J are TRBV25-1 and TRBJ2-3, with D possibly being TRBD1 (6 bases). CDR3 size: 14 residues. Per the germline V gene, CDR1 is MGHDK and CDR2 is SYGVNS. The ends were cut back, 5 bases at V and 2 bases at J, with 11 bases in the middle. CDR3 nucleotide sequence: TGTGCCAGCAGTCCACGGGACAACACAGATACGCAGTATTTT. This codes for CASSPRDNTDTQYF.

The chain joins TRBV23-1 to TRBJ1-2; TRBD1 matches at 7 bases. TRBV23-1 is recorded as an ORF, its role being uncertain. The CDR3 has 11 residues. Trimming cost V 9 bases and J 4 bases; bases outside gene matches: 2. The CDR3 here is CARGQTYGYTF. CDR3 in DNA: TGCGCCAGGGGACAGACCTATGGCTACACCTTC.

This clone was picked up one time. The chain employs TRBV12-5 and TRBJ1-6, with 11 nucleotides matching TRBD1. Germline assignment: CDR1 LGHNT and CDR2 FRNRAP. The junction had 9 bases not matched to a gene; V was cut back by 4 bases and J by 10 bases. The CDR3 extends over 16 amino acids. The DNA for the CDR3 is TGTGCTAGTGGTTCGACGTTCGGGACAGGGGGGTCACCCCTCCACTTT. This translates into CASGSTFGTGGSPLHF.

The chain joins TRBV10-3 to TRBJ2-5; D might be TRBD1 (6 bases). There are 13 residues in the CDR3. The germline gives CDR1 ENHRY, CDR2 SYGVKD. Deletions cut 6 bases from V and 4 bases from J, with 12 bases between. CDR3 nucleotides: TGTGCCATCAGAATACAGGGTCGAGAGACCCAGTACTTC. Residues: CAIRIQGRETQYF.

The chain employs TRBV5-6 and TRBJ2-3; 7 nucleotides match TRBD1. V shed 4 bases and J 4 bases; nucleotides not matched to a gene: 9. CDR3 length equals 15 residues. Per the germline V gene, CDR1 is SGHDT and CDR2 is YYEEEE. The CDR3 protein is CASSLYRQGPDTQYF. DNA of the CDR3: TGTGCCAGCAGCCTCTATCGACAGGGTCCAGATACGCAGTATTTT.